Sequencing of this TCR beta chain was carried out in a study of blood T cell repertoires in COVID-19 (dated by TCRdb to the early 2020s). The study in broad terms: The collaborator samples originated in the United States, Italy and Spain and spanned the acute and convalescent phases of COVID-19. The prospective study material was composed of cDNA or gDNA derived from T cells, B-cell-depleted T cells, or PBMCs. The dataset comprised deeply sampled blood TCRbeta repertoires from subjects exposed to, actively infected with, or recovered from COVID-19. A freely available public database, intended as a resource for researchers studying the immune response to SARS-CoV-2, is where the repertoires were released. Samples came from the ongoing ImmuneRACE study (first 160 participants) plus 1,254 subjects from 6 global collaborators. Sample metadata almost always included a de-identified subject ID, COVID-19 status, age in years and sex. Where available, HLA class I and class II types were taken from metadata supplied by the sample provider and were not determined by assay-based typing. Broader findings and caveats from the paper: The amount of clinical and demographic metadata varied by source and participant and was provided uncurated.

Participants in the prospective study were aged roughly 18 to 100 years, lived in some 24 United States geographic areas, and enrolled through a virtual design. To assign participants to cohorts, the prospective study relied on clinical history that participants themselves reported in a screening survey and a study questionnaire. For ImmuneRACE Cohort 3, a participant was defined as recovered based on two consecutive negative NP/OP PCR tests, clearance by a healthcare professional, or resolution of symptoms. Mobile phlebotomists in the prospective study collected whole blood, serum and a nasopharyngeal or oropharyngeal swab from every participant. Over a roughly two-month period, participants in the prospective study had the option of providing additional blood draws and questionnaires. Before DNA extraction, prospective study blood samples were shipped either frozen or at room temperature. Concerning this clone itself: This receptor's antigen is unknown. The sample holds no much larger clone one base away, and base qualities are not on file.

From the cysteine through the phenylalanine, the CDR3 covers 15 amino acids. The kept DNA is CDR3 alone, 45 bases in frame from the first base. At the junction V is shortened by 0 bases and J by 0 bases, with 9 bases in between. Looking up the germline V gene (reference sequence) yields CDR1 GTSNPN and CDR2 SVGIG. TCRbeta CDR3 regions were amplified from genomic DNA by means of the immunoSEQ Assay, a bias-controlled multiplex PCR. The authors' pipeline ran thus. Nucleated cell counts per sample were estimated from amplification of reference gene primers within the assay. To quantify the absolute abundance of each unique TCRbeta CDR3 rearrangement, sequence reads were collapsed and filtered. For each sample, productive Simpson clonality was calculated by taking the square root of Simpson's diversity index across productive rearrangements. This immuneACCESS table, as held by TCRdb, lists in-frame sequences with V and J called but not all clones. Of the missing ones, under half trace to an unresolved V gene in checked studies; the others have no known cause. V and J calls and clone size are given by that table; D and trimming were obtained from the DNA. The sample table contains over 300,000 clones; only one count was recorded for more than 75% of them. The ten top clones hold 8.5% to 12% of the sample.

The chain was built from TRBV30 and TRBJ1-5, with the D segment identity uncertain. Sequenced sample: PBMCs or T cells enriched from blood (not recorded which). The source is a woman between 18 and 29 years old who had recovered from COVID-19. The encoded CDR3 is CAWSVSRYSNQPQHF. Here is the DNA: TGTGCCTGGAGTGTCTCCAGATATAGCAATCAGCCCCAGCATTTT.